This T cell receptor beta chain was identified during a study of blood T cell repertoires in COVID-19. About the research overall: There were acute and convalescent COVID-19 samples, and they came from the United States, Italy and Spain.

In the original processing: Estimated nucleated cell counts came from reference gene primer amplification. Measured with immunoSEQ multiplex PCR; TCRdb has only the in-frame clones, and not every one. The V and J calls and clone size were taken over from that table, and D and trimming were inferred from the DNA. The sample has 300,000 or so clones; 80% to 90% are singletons. The V gene's germline CDR1 is ENHRY and CDR2 SYGVKD. The CDR3 sequence is 12 residues long. V was clipped by 11 bases and J by 5 bases, with 15 bases between them. This chain connects TRBV10-3 to TRBJ1-1, with D perhaps TRBD1 (5 bases). The sequencing input was peripheral blood. This receptor was obtained from a young man who had recovered from COVID-19. CDR3 DNA: TGTGCCTCCGAAGGGGATCGGACTGAAGCTTTCTTT. This encodes CASEGDRTEAFF.